This TCR beta chain was recovered during a study of blood T cell repertoires in COVID-19. Using immunoSEQ multiplex PCR, the repertoire was profiled, and TCRdb retains in-frame clones only, with some absent. This table has about 180,000 clones, around 89% appearing once. The CDR3 is 16 amino acids. V shed 5 bases, J shed 7 bases, and the junction held 14 bases outside the gene matches. The germline V gene has CDR1 SGHNT and CDR2 YENEEA. The rearrangement uses TRBV11-3 and TRBJ2-1; 7 bases map to TRBD2. Sample: peripheral blood. The receptor was isolated from a woman in her twenties or thirties with acute or convalescent COVID-19. The CDR3 region is CASSVGTGLESNEQFF. DNA of the CDR3: TGTGCCAGCAGCGTAGGTACTGGACTAGAGAGTAATGAGCAGTTCTTC.